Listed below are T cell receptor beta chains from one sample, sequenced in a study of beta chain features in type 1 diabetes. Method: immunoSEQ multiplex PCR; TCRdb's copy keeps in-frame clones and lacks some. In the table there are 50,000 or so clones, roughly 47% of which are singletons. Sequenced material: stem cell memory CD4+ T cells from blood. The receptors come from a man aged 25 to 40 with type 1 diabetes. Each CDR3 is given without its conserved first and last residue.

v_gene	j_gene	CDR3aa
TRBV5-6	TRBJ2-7	ASSFSRIRKQY
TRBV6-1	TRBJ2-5	ASSEQGREETQY
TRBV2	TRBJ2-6	ASRRSSGSGANVLT
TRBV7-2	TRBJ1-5	ASSSDLVSKPQH
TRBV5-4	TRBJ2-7	ASTVAGGSSYEQY
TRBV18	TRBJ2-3	ASSPFETGTDTQY
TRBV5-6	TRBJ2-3	ASTLVAGATQY
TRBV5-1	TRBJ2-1	ASSLRSRQSNNEQF
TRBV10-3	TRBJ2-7	AIRGQGRTD
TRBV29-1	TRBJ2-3	SVRQIIFYTDTQY
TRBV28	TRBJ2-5	ATNRGGEETQY
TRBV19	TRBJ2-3	ASSITGITDTQY
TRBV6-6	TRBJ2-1	ASNSGSGSSYNEQF
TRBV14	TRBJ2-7	ASSTLDRTSYEQY
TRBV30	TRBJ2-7	AWGTGVYEQY
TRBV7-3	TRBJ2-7	ASSQRGRPHDEQY
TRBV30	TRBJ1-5	AWSRQNNQPQH
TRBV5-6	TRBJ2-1	ASSLGPSSYNEQF
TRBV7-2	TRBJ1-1	ASSMLQGSTEAF